This T cell receptor beta chain appears in the sequencing data of a study of blood T cell repertoires in COVID-19. Study overall: Both acute and convalescent COVID-19 samples were obtained from the United States, Italy and Spain.

TCRdb's copy holds only in-frame clones and misses some; the assay was immunoSEQ multiplex PCR. The sample records fewer than 250,000 clones, more than 75% being singletons. The CDR3 length is 15 residues. Per the germline V gene, CDR1 is SGHAT and CDR2 is FQNNGV. Trimming removed 6 bases at V and 7 bases at J, with 21 bases between. Material for sequencing was peripheral blood. The V and J genes are TRBV11-2 and TRBJ1-2; possibly TRBD1 for D (6 bases). This receptor was taken from a human donor in a cohort sampled during active COVID-19. The CDR3 nucleotides read TGTGCCAGCAGTCAACGTGGACAGCTCGGGTTTGGCTACACCTTC. Translated: CASSQRGQLGFGYTF.